This is a list of T cell receptor beta chains from one sample in a study of blood T cell repertoires in COVID-19. Produced via immunoSEQ multiplex PCR; TCRdb's table is partial and in-frame only. Among about 180,000 clones listed, around 86% were seen once. Sequencing was carried out using PBMCs or T cells enriched from blood (not recorded which). Receptor source: a woman in her thirties who had recovered from COVID-19. Both conserved end residues are part of each CDR3. A D gene is named only where the DNA matches it firmly.

CDR3 protein	D gene	V gene	J gene
CASSKPRTETKTNEKLFF	NA	TRBV28	TRBJ1-4
CASSLTTGGGGYTF	TRBD1	TRBV28	TRBJ1-2
CASSEQGYEQYF	NA	TRBV6-1	TRBJ2-7
CATSRGRRVIKPNTGELFF	NA	TRBV15	TRBJ2-2
CASSGSTYEQYF	NA	TRBV4-1	TRBJ2-7
CAISESISSEAFF	NA	TRBV10-3	TRBJ1-1
CASSESPGLESPGELFF	TRBD2	TRBV25-1	TRBJ2-2
CASSEDRATGELFF	TRBD1	TRBV2	TRBJ2-2
CASSNDRDTGANEQFF	TRBD1	TRBV2	TRBJ2-1
CATSSQDNYGYTF	NA	TRBV15	TRBJ1-2
CATGTSGSSYNEQFF	TRBD2	TRBV24-1	TRBJ2-1
CASSESQIQYF	NA	TRBV10-2	TRBJ2-7
CATKGGRAYEQYF	NA	TRBV19	TRBJ2-7
CASSLEGEGGYTF	NA	TRBV5-1	TRBJ1-2
CASSQDLGVELFF	NA	TRBV3-1/TRBV3-2	TRBJ2-2
CASRPGGGFKTEAFF	NA	TRBV9	TRBJ1-1
CSVVTQDSGYEQYF	NA	TRBV29-1	TRBJ2-7
CSVSTGTGKSYEQYF	TRBD1	TRBV29-1	TRBJ2-7
CATESSDEQFF	NA	TRBV19	TRBJ2-1
CASSSGTGTYEQYF	NA	TRBV6-2/TRBV6-3	TRBJ2-7
CASSEEQGLSYNEQFF	NA	TRBV2	TRBJ2-1
CASSLEWSMLAADTQYF	TRBD2	TRBV7-8	TRBJ2-3
CASSQKDRLNTGELFF	NA	TRBV23-1	TRBJ2-2
CASSITRLAGVDEQYF	TRBD2	TRBV19	TRBJ2-7
CASSLALGTANNEQFF	TRBD1	TRBV7-6	TRBJ2-1
CASSESPGGADTQYF	TRBD1	TRBV6-1	TRBJ2-3
CASSQVTGAGEQYF	NA	TRBV4-1	TRBJ2-7
CASSSTGGDSPLHF	NA	TRBV7-3	TRBJ1-6
CASSSTGGETQYF	TRBD1	TRBV19	TRBJ2-5
CASSLIMGTGGSSGNTIYF	TRBD1	TRBV7-8	TRBJ1-3
CASSPPFRGYYNEQFF	NA	TRBV3-1/TRBV3-2	TRBJ2-1
CASSLKTGRQPQHF	NA	TRBV5-6	TRBJ1-5
CASSSRILQGRQPQHF	NA	TRBV5-8	TRBJ1-5
CASSFVQVSNEKLFF	NA	TRBV28	TRBJ1-4
CASSAGYTGELFF	NA	TRBV6-4	TRBJ2-2
CASSQEPGGLWGDNEQFF	TRBD2	TRBV3-1/TRBV3-2	TRBJ2-1
CASAPTPSGHYEQYF	TRBD2	TRBV6-5	TRBJ2-7
CSVAGTGGNNEQFF	TRBD1	TRBV29-1	TRBJ2-1
CASSLDQGRGSPLHF	NA	TRBV7-8	TRBJ1-6
CAQGREEETQYF	TRBD2	TRBV7-9	TRBJ2-5
CASSQPTGAQETQYF	TRBD1	TRBV18	TRBJ2-5
CASSLIAGGADTQYF	TRBD2	TRBV10-1	TRBJ2-3
CASSLAESSREQFF	NA	TRBV5-1	TRBJ2-1
CASSGGGAGNGELFF	TRBD2	TRBV9	TRBJ2-2
CASRGQGSTEAFF	TRBD1	TRBV19	TRBJ1-1
CSDTSPGLYNEQFF	NA	TRBV29-1	TRBJ2-1
CASSPPGGNYGYTF	TRBD1	TRBV7-8	TRBJ1-2
CASSLSADYEQYF	NA	TRBV11-2	TRBJ2-7
CASSQGTSASYEQYF	TRBD2	TRBV14	TRBJ2-7
CAISSLAGTIEETQYF	NA	TRBV10-3	TRBJ2-5
CASSLARESGEKLFF	NA	TRBV5-6	TRBJ1-4
CATSSTSGVQETQYF	TRBD2	TRBV24-1	TRBJ2-5
CASTKISSGNYNEQFF	TRBD2	TRBV27	TRBJ2-1
CASSDGQILYEQYF	NA	TRBV2	TRBJ2-7
CASSPNPGGQLFF	TRBD1	TRBV7-8	TRBJ1-4
CASSSRGTGELFF	NA	TRBV11-3	TRBJ2-2
CASSQDARGNQPQHF	NA	TRBV3-1/TRBV3-2	TRBJ1-5
CASSLTGNTEAFF	NA	TRBV5-1	TRBJ1-1